These T cell receptor beta chains were read from a single sample in a study of T cell responses to AZD1222 COVID-19 vaccine. Repertoires were generated with immunoSEQ multiplex PCR, while TCRdb's copy carries only in-frame clones and drops some. Among 180,000 or so clones listed, 85% to 95% were seen once. Sequencing used peripheral blood, obtained 28 days after the second AZD1222 dose. Receptor source: an adult who received the AZD1222 COVID-19 vaccine. Each CDR3 is given with its conserved first and last residue. The order of the fields is J gene, V gene, D gene, clone size, CDR3 DNA, CDR3 protein. D genes are given only for firm matches. Clone sizes are given selectively: once, few, many, or a class where the clone is expanded.

TRBJ2-1 | TRBV5-6 | NA | NA | TGTGCCAGCAGCTTGGTTCTCTCCCTCCCCTACAATGAGCAGTTCTTC | CASSLVLSLPYNEQFF
TRBJ2-5 | TRBV7-7 | NA | NA | TGTGCCAGCACCGAAGAGACCCAGTACTTC | CASTEETQYF
TRBJ2-2 | TRBV6-5 | NA | NA | TGTGCCAGCAGTTACAGCGGACCCCCGAACACCGGGGAGCTGTTTTTT | CASSYSGPPNTGELFF
TRBJ2-1 | TRBV7-6 | TRBD2 | NA | TGTGCCAGCAGCTTGGGGACTAGCGGGAGTGGAAATGAGCAGTTCTTC | CASSLGTSGSGNEQFF
TRBJ2-7 | TRBV5-1 | NA | NA | TGCGCCAGCAGCTTGGATTCGGATTCTGCCTACGAGCAGTACTTC | CASSLDSDSAYEQYF
TRBJ2-6 | TRBV28 | TRBD1 | NA | TGTGCCAGCAGTTCTACAGGGGTCGGGGCCAACGTCCTGACTTTC | CASSSTGVGANVLTF
TRBJ2-7 | TRBV6-5 | TRBD1 | NA | TGTGCCAGCAGTCCAGACAGGGGCTTTGGGAACGAGCAGTACTTC | CASSPDRGFGNEQYF
TRBJ1-1 | TRBV25-1 | TRBD1 | once | TGTGCCAGCACCAAACAGGGGGCGGACACTGAAGCTTTCTTT | CASTKQGADTEAFF
TRBJ2-2 | TRBV28 | NA | NA | TGTGCCAGTCTTCGTTCCGATCGTGCCGGGGAGCTGTTTTTT | CASLRSDRAGELFF
TRBJ1-2 | TRBV28 | NA | NA | TGTGCCAGCAGTCTGCAGACAGGTCGAAATGGCTACACCTTC | CASSLQTGRNGYTF
TRBJ2-1 | TRBV4-2 | TRBD2 | NA | TGTGCCAGCAGCCAAGAAAGCCTAGCGGGGGTGCAGTTCTTC | CASSQESLAGVQFF